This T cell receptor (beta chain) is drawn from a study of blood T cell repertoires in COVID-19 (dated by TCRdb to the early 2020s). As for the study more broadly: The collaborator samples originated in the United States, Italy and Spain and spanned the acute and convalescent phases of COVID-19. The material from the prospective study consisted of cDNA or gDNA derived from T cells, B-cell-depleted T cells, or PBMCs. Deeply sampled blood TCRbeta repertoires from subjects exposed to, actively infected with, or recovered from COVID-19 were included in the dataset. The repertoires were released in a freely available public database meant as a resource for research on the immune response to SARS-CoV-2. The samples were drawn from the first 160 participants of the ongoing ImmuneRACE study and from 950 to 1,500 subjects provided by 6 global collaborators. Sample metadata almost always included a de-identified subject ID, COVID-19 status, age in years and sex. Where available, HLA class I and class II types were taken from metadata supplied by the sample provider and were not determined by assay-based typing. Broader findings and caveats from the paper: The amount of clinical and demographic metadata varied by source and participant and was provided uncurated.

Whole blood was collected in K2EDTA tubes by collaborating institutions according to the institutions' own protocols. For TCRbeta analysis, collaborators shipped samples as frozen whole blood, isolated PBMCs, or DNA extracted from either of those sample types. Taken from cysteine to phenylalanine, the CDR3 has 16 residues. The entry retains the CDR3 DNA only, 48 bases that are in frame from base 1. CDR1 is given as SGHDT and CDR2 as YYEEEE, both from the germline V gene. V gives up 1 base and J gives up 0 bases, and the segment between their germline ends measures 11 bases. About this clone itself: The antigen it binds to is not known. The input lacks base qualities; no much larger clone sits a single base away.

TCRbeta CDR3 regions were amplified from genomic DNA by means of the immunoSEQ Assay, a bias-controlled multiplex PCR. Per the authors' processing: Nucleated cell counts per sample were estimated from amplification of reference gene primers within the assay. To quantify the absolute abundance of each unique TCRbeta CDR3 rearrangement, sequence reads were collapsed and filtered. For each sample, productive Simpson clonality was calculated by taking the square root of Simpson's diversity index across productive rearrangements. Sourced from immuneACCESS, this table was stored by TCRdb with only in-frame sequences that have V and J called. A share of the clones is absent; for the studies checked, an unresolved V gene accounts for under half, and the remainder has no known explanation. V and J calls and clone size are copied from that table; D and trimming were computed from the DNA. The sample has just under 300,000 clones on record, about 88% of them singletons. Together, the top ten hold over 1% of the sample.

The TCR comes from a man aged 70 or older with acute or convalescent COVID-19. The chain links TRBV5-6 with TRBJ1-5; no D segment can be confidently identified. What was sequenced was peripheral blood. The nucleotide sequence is TGTGCCAGCAGCTTGTTTGGGCTGTATAGCAATCAGCCCCAGCATTTT. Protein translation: CASSLFGLYSNQPQHF.